Below are 15 T cell receptor beta chains sequenced from a single sample in a study of blood T cell repertoires in COVID-19. Profiled with immunoSEQ multiplex PCR; TCRdb holds only in-frame clones, not every one. This table holds about 190,000 clones, about 81% found once. The sequenced material came from peripheral blood. Source of these receptors: a woman aged 55 to 70 with COVID-19, enrolled during active disease.

CDR3 in amino acids: CASSAGTSGGATDTQYF. Written as DNA, the CDR3 is TGTGCCAGCAGCGCCGGGACTAGCGGGGGGGCAACAGATACGCAGTATTTT. The genes are TRBV5-8 and TRBJ2-3; 16 bases agree with TRBD2. The CDR3 has 17 residues. V gave up 4 bases and J gave up 3 bases; unmatched junction bases: 5. Germline lookup yields CDR1 SGHTS and CDR2 YDEGEE.

About this clone itself: The junction does not match germline at one end; this may be a read error. The chain employs TRBV7-3 and TRBJ2-7, with 7 bases lining up with TRBD1. The CDR3 totals 15 residues. Germline CDR1 SGHTA, CDR2 FQGTGA. The CDR3 nucleotides are TGTGCCAGCAGCATAACCGGACAGGTGGGGTACGAGCAGTACTTC. It codes for CASSITGQVGYEQYF.

The genes are TRBV20-1 and TRBJ1-5; D might be TRBD1 (6 bases). Germline assignment: CDR1 DFQATT and CDR2 SNEGSKA (reference sequence). Trimming took off 3 bases at V and 6 bases at J, with 21 bases between the two ends. The CDR3 totals 16 residues. The DNA for the CDR3 is TGCAGTGCTAGTTCTATCCTCGGGGGGGGCACTCAGCCCCAGCATTTT. Translating it yields CSASSILGGGTQPQHF.

This chain joins TRBV7-3 and TRBJ1-1; a possible D gene is TRBD1 (5 bases). Trimming shortened V by 6 bases and J by 4 bases, and 15 bases separated the two germline ends. The CDR3 totals 14 residues. Germline CDR1 SGHTA, CDR2 FQGTGA. The CDR3 region is CASRLMGGSTEAFF. CDR3 nucleotide sequence: TGTGCCAGCAGGCTTATGGGGGGGAGCACTGAAGCTTTCTTT.

V gene TRBV28 combines with J gene TRBJ1-5, with TRBD1 matching 8 bases. The CDR3 covers 17 residues. Per the germline V gene, CDR1 is MDHEN and CDR2 is SYDVKM. J lost 1 base, V lost 2 bases, and 7 bases had no gene match. CDR3 nucleotides: TGTGCCAGCAGTTTACGGCAGGGGGCTTGGAGCAATCAGCCCCAGCATTTT. It translates to CASSLRQGAWSNQPQHF.

This chain uses TRBV5-6 with TRBJ2-7; D gene unclear. Germline assignment: CDR1 SGHDT and CDR2 YYEEEE. The CDR3 spans 12 residues. V shed 1 base and J shed 2 bases, with 4 bases lying between them. The CDR3 DNA reads TGTGCCAGCAGCTTGTCTACCTACGAGCAGTACTTC. It encodes CASSLSTYEQYF.

The chain recombines TRBV19 with TRBJ2-1; 7 nucleotides agree with TRBD2. Germline V gene data show CDR1 as LNHDA and CDR2 as SQIVND (reference sequence). J was trimmed by 5 bases and V by 11 bases; bases with no gene match: 24. The CDR3 has 18 amino acids. CDR3: CAVPRVWGGGCPNNEQFF. In DNA, the CDR3 is TGTGCCGTACCACGCGTCTGGGGGGGAGGGTGTCCTAACAATGAGCAGTTCTTC.

This chain links TRBV28 with TRBJ2-7; D not certain. Per germline, CDR1 MDHEN and CDR2 SYDVKM. The CDR3 spans 14 residues. The germline V and J ends were trimmed by 3 bases and 0 bases, with 9 bases remaining between them. DNA of the CDR3: TGTGCCAGCAGTTTCCTGGCCATCTCCTACGAGCAGTACTTC. This sequence encodes CASSFLAISYEQYF.

This clone was observed a handful of times. The rearrangement joins TRBV12-3 or TRBV12-4 to TRBJ1-1; tentative D call: TRBD1 (5 bases). The ends were cut back, 5 bases at V and 5 bases at J, with 12 bases in the middle. The CDR3 contains 13 residues. DNA for the CDR3: TGTGCCAGCAGTCTCAGGGAGGGAACTGAAGCTTTCTTT. Protein product: CASSLREGTEAFF.

The chain recombines TRBV7-2 with TRBJ2-7; possibly TRBD2 for D (7 bases). CDR1 and CDR2 (germline): SGHTA, FQGNSA. The CDR3 runs 15 residues. The germline V and J ends were trimmed by 3 bases and 0 bases, with 12 bases remaining between them. The CDR3 sequence: CASSFVGGDSYEQYF. The CDR3 DNA sequence: TGTGCCAGCAGCTTCGTAGGGGGGGACTCCTACGAGCAGTACTTC.

The CDR3 loop is CASSWRGMNTEAFF. CDR3 DNA: TGTGCCAGCAGTTGGAGAGGGATGAACACTGAAGCTTTCTTT. The chain is built from TRBV6-2 or TRBV6-3 and TRBJ1-1; no firm D call. V was cut by 4 bases and J by 0 bases, with 9 bases left in between. The CDR3 is made up of 14 amino acids. The germline V gene encodes CDR1 MNHEY and CDR2 SVGEGT.

The rearrangement links TRBV6-2 or TRBV6-3 to TRBJ1-5, with D perhaps matching TRBD1 (5 bases). This CDR3 has 14 amino acids. Germline lookup yields CDR1 MNHEY and CDR2 SVGEGT. The V and J ends lost 5 bases and 4 bases respectively, with 12 bases between them. The CDR3 nucleotides read TGTGCCAGCAGTCTTTATCGGGGGAATCAGCCCCAGCATTTT. This encodes CASSLYRGNQPQHF.

This clone was seen once. This chain joins TRBV14 and TRBJ2-7; 9 positions agree with TRBD1. The CDR3 loop spans 15 amino acids. The germline gives CDR1 SGHDN, CDR2 FVKESK. Trimming removed 3 bases from V and 7 bases from J; junction bases left unmatched: 10. CDR3 in amino acids: CASSQLTGGLLEQYF. CDR3 DNA: TGTGCCAGCAGCCAGCTGACAGGGGGTCTGTTAGAGCAGTACTTC.

The rearrangement links TRBV11-2 to TRBJ2-5; TRBD2 matches 15 bases. Germline V lookup: CDR1 SGHAT, CDR2 FQNNGV. With 0 bases clipped from V and 8 bases from J, the junction kept 4 bases outside the gene matches. The CDR3 runs to 16 residues. CDR3 loop: CASSLDLGLAGGTQYF. In nucleotides, the CDR3 is TGTGCCAGCAGCTTAGATCTGGGACTAGCGGGAGGAACCCAGTACTTC.

J is TRBJ2-6 and V is TRBV28; 8 bases match TRBD2. V gave up 6 bases and J gave up 0 bases; unmatched junction bases: 7. The CDR3 spans 17 residues. Germline CDR1 reads MDHEN; CDR2 reads SYDVKM. This CDR3 reads CASRNSGKSSGANVLTF. The CDR3 DNA reads as TGTGCCAGCAGAAATAGCGGGAAAAGCTCTGGGGCCAACGTCCTGACTTTC.